The clone carrying this T cell receptor beta chain was found many times. Its antigen is not identified. This entry is derived from a study of early T cells in non-severe SARS-CoV-2 infection. Study-level information: Sequenced material consisted of bulk RNA (from unsorted whole blood), and chains were unpaired. Study results and limitations: In VDJdb matching, anti-spike CD8 responses were favored while private and CD4 specificities went missing.

Individual cDNA molecules were tagged with unique molecular identifiers, the study reported. TCRdb fed the 5' RACE reads into MiXCR, producing one record per CDR3 protein. The repertoire has some 19,000 distinct CDR3 sequences, roughly 4.3% of them found once; the top ten carry roughly 6.7%. This CDR3 contains 14 residues. Trimming shortened V by 4 bases and J by 4 bases, and 13 bases separated the two germline ends. Germline CDR1 is MNHNS and CDR2 is SASEGT. This chain links TRBV6-1 with TRBJ2-5, with D perhaps given as TRBD1 or TRBD2 (5 bases each). The sequencing sample was made of whole blood. This sequence originates from an adult who was a healthcare worker with PCR-confirmed SARS-CoV-2 infection or an uninfected control (not recorded which). CDR3 loop: CASSVRGRRETQYF. The DNA for the CDR3 is TGTGCCAGCAGTGTCCGGGGCCGTCGAGAGACCCAGTACTTC.